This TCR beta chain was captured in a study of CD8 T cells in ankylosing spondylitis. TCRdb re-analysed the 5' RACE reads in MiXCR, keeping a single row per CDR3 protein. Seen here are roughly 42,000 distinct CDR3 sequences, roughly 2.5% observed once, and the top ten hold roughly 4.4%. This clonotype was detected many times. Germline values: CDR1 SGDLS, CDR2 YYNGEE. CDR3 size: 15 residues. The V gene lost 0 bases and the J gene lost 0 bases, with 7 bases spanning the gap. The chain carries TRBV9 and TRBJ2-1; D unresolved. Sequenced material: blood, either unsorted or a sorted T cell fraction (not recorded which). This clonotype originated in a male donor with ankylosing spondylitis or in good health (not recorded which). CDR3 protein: CASSVVSGSYNEQFF. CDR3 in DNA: TGTGCCAGCAGCGTAGTTTCCGGCTCCTACAATGAGCAGTTCTTC.